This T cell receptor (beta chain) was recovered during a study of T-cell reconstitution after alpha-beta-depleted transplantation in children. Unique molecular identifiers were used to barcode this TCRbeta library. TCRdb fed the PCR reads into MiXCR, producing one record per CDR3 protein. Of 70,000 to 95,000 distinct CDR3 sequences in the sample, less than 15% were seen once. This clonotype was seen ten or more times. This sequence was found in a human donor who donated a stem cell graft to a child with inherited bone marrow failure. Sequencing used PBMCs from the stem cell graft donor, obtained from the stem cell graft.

CDR3 protein: CSARRQGFRETQYF. In DNA, the CDR3 is TGCAGTGCTAGAAGACAGGGGTTCCGGGAGACCCAGTACTTC. The chain combines TRBV20-1 with TRBJ2-5; 8 nucleotides agree with TRBD1. Germline V gene data show CDR1 as DFQATT and CDR2 as SNEGSKA (reference sequence). CDR3 length equals 14 residues. Losses at the gene ends were 2 bases for V and 5 bases for J; bases not matched to a gene: 7.